Included here is one T cell receptor beta chain sequence, with context. Its antigen is still unknown. Per the germline V gene, CDR1 is MGHRA and CDR2 is YSYEKL. The CDR3 loop spans 15 amino acids. The junction had 8 bases not matched to a gene; V was cut back by 0 bases and J by 8 bases. Across several immunoSEQ plates, the genomic DNA of each subset was split evenly. Sequencing used immunoSEQ multiplex PCR; TCRdb keeps in-frame clones, though not all of them. This sample has about 1,900,000 clones, with 85% to 95% found just once. The sample comes from a study of shared clonotypes between healthy human individuals. Background on the study: Researchers assigned three CD4 naive, three CD4 memory, two CD8 naive and one CD8 memory plate to each donor.

Notes on the study in general: Four donors shared approximately 5% of their naive CD4 clonotypes.

Naive CD8 cells, CD45RO-negative and positively selected for CCR7, excluded terminally differentiated effector memory CD45RA+ cells. Sequenced input: naive CD8+ T cells sorted from blood. The TCR comes from a man aged 18-30 years in good health. The chain joins TRBV4-1 to TRBJ1-2; 8 nucleotides match TRBD1. CDR3 nucleotide sequence: TGCGCCAGCAGCCAAGATGGTCAGGGGGCTTCCGGCTACACCTTC. This gives the protein CASSQDGQGASGYTF.